The 16 T cell receptor beta chains below all came from one sample that was sequenced in a study of blood T cell repertoires in COVID-19. Measured with immunoSEQ multiplex PCR; TCRdb has only the in-frame clones, and not every one. The table shows 150,000 or so clones, with about nine tenths occurring only once. The sequencing sample was made of PBMCs or T cells enriched from blood (not recorded which). The receptor set was obtained from a woman aged 40 to 50 who had been exposed to COVID-19.

This chain joins TRBV7-9 and TRBJ2-7, with 9 positions matching TRBD2. V lost 1 base, J lost 2 bases, and 6 bases stayed unmatched. Germline V gene lookup returns CDR1 SEHNR and CDR2 FQNEAQ (reference sequence). The CDR3 covers 16 residues. The CDR3 DNA follows: TGTGCCAGCAGCTTAGTCTCGGCTAGCGGGACCTACGAGCAGTACTTC. Translated: CASSLVSASGTYEQYF.

V is TRBV6-2 or TRBV6-3 and J is TRBJ1-2; 9 bases map to TRBD1. The CDR3 loop spans 14 amino acids. Trimming removed 5 bases from V and 4 bases from J; junction bases left unmatched: 5. The germline CDR1 and CDR2 sequences are MNHEY and SVGEGT. CDR3 in DNA: TGTGCCAGCAGTGACATGGACAGGGGCTATGGCTACACCTTC. Its protein is CASSDMDRGYGYTF.

V and J are TRBV9 and TRBJ2-3, with 10 bases aligning to TRBD1. The CDR3 has 16 amino acids. The germline V gene has CDR1 SGDLS and CDR2 YYNGEE. V dropped 1 base and J dropped 1; count of bases not matched to a gene: 3. As DNA, the CDR3 is TGTGCCAGCAGCGTATTGGGGACAGGGGGCACAGATACGCAGTATTTT. Protein product: CASSVLGTGGTDTQYF.

This clone came up a few times. The chain joins TRBV4-1 to TRBJ1-1; 7 bases match TRBD1. The germline gives CDR1 MGHRA, CDR2 YSYEKL. The junction had 4 bases not matched to a gene; V was cut back by 0 bases and J by 6 bases. CDR3 size: 14 residues. This CDR3 reads CASSQETGSAEAFF. CDR3 nucleotide sequence: TGCGCCAGCAGCCAAGAGACAGGGAGCGCTGAAGCTTTCTTT.

The gene calls are TRBV29-1 and TRBJ2-7; D may be TRBD2 (5 bases). CDR3 length: 12 residues. Germline CDR1 and CDR2: SQVTM and ANQGSEA. Trimming removed 1 base from V and 4 bases from J, with 8 bases in between. CDR3 loop: CSVEASNYEQYF. Here the CDR3 DNA reads TGCAGCGTTGAAGCTAGCAATTACGAGCAGTACTTC.

The V and J genes are TRBV12-3 or TRBV12-4 and TRBJ1-2; 7 nucleotides line up with TRBD1. The CDR3 has 13 residues. The junction had 7 bases not matched to a gene; V was cut back by 6 bases and J by 6 bases. This CDR3 is CASRPTGENGYTF. CDR3 DNA sequence: TGTGCCAGCAGACCTACAGGGGAGAATGGCTACACCTTC.

The chain is built from TRBV23-1 and TRBJ1-4, with D hard to call. TRBV23-1 is an ORF, and what it does is uncertain. The CDR3 covers 14 residues. V shed 2 bases and J shed 7 bases, with 11 bases lying between them. This chain's CDR3 is CASSQTQAFEKLFF. CDR3 in DNA: TGCGCCAGCAGTCAAACGCAGGCTTTTGAAAAACTGTTTTTT.

The chain carries TRBV28 and TRBJ1-3; 8 bases are shared with TRBD1. Per the germline V gene, CDR1 is MDHEN and CDR2 is SYDVKM. The V segment lost 0 bases and the J segment 1 base; nucleotides outside the gene matches: 5. The CDR3 has 17 amino acids. The CDR3 nucleotides are TGTGCCAGCAGTTTATGGCAGGGGGCTCCTTCTGGAAACACCATATATTTT. It codes for CASSLWQGAPSGNTIYF.

This rearrangement joins TRBV2 to TRBJ1-3, with a weak D call TRBD1 (5 bases). V lost 7 bases and J 8 bases, leaving 15 bases between the germline ends. The CDR3 has 13 residues. CDR1 is SNHLY, CDR2 FYNNEI, per germline. CDR3 loop: CASNGPGGHTIYF. The DNA for the CDR3 is TGTGCCAGCAACGGGCCCGGGGGTCACACCATATATTTT.

This CDR3 is CATVSQGADEKLFF. CDR3 DNA: TGTGCCACCGTCTCACAGGGGGCTGATGAAAAACTGTTTTTT. The rearrangement uses TRBV25-1 and TRBJ1-4, with 9 positions matching TRBD1. CDR3 length equals 14 residues. The germline CDR1 and CDR2 sequences are MGHDK and SYGVNS. V was clipped by 10 bases and J by 6 bases; unmatched bases: 9.

The gene calls are TRBV6-6 and TRBJ1-1; 9 bases are shared with TRBD1. The CDR3 runs 15 residues. Trimming at V came to 0 bases and at J to 6 bases, leaving 5 bases not matched to a gene. The V gene's germline CDR1 is MNHNY and CDR2 SVGAGI (reference sequence). The CDR3 coding sequence is TGTGCCAGCAGTTACTCACCGGGACAGGGTTCTGAAGCTTTCTTT. Protein product: CASSYSPGQGSEAFF.

This chain links TRBV29-1 with TRBJ1-4; 8 nucleotides match TRBD1. V trimming: 6 bases; J trimming: 4 bases; junction bases outside the gene matches: 4. The CDR3 consists of 13 residues. In germline, CDR1 is SQVTM, CDR2 ANQGSEA. The CDR3: CSVPGQDNEKLFF. CDR3 in DNA: TGCAGCGTCCCGGGACAGGATAATGAAAAACTGTTTTTT.

The V and J genes are TRBV11-2 and TRBJ1-4; 12 positions match TRBD1. CDR3 length: 14 residues. CDR1 is SGHAT, CDR2 FQNNGV, per germline. V lost 5 bases, J lost 11 bases, and 6 bases stayed unmatched. The CDR3 loop is CASSPGQGARKLFF. CDR3 bases: TGTGCCAGCAGCCCGGGACAGGGGGCTAGGAAACTGTTTTTT.

The rearrangement links TRBV4-1 to TRBJ2-7; 7 bases fit TRBD2. Germline V lookup: CDR1 MGHRA, CDR2 YSYEKL. V was pared by 1 base and J by 2 bases, with 11 bases of the junction left unmatched. This CDR3 is built from 17 residues. Written as DNA, the CDR3 is TGCGCCAGCAGCCAAGCCCCAGGGCCTAGCGGTACCTACGAGCAGTACTTC. Encoded protein: CASSQAPGPSGTYEQYF.

The rearrangement joins TRBV9 to TRBJ1-3, with D unclear. Germline V gives CDR1 SGDLS, CDR2 YYNGEE. The V and J ends lost 1 base and 0 bases respectively, with 14 bases between them. There are 17 residues in the CDR3. DNA for the CDR3: TGTGCCAGCAGCGTATTTGGCGGAGGGAGCTCTGGAAACACCATATATTTT. This gives the protein CASSVFGGGSSGNTIYF.

This clone was seen a single time. The chain joins TRBV21-1 to TRBJ1-2; the listed D gene, TRBD1, was not tested against the DNA. TRBV21-1 represents a pseudogene. CDR3 length: 16 amino acids. The CDR3 protein is CASSKTTETGKYGYTF. The CDR3 nucleotides are TGTGCCAGCAGCAAAACAACCGAGACAGGGAAGTATGGCTACACCTTC.